This record concerns one TCR beta chain sequence. Authors' processing steps: Estimation of nucleated cell counts relied on the amplification of reference gene primers. TCRdb's copy holds only in-frame clones and misses some; the assay was immunoSEQ multiplex PCR. That table furnishes V, J and clone size, whereas the DNA furnished D and trimming. Seen here are 65,000 or so clones, around 66% observed once, and the top ten hold approximately 51%. This sample is drawn from a study of blood T cell repertoires in COVID-19. Study summary: Whether acute or convalescent, the COVID-19 samples came from the United States, Italy and Spain. PBMCs, B-cell-depleted T cells, or T cells provided the cDNA or gDNA that made up the material.

Germline V gene sequence: CDR1 LGHDT, CDR2 YNNKEL (reference sequence). The J segment lost 0 bases and the V segment lost 4 bases, leaving 3 bases of the junction unmatched. The CDR3 consists of 15 residues. Contact with a PCR-confirmed or clinician-diagnosed COVID-19 case occurred within 2 weeks of entry. The specimen was PBMCs or T cells enriched from blood (not recorded which). This chain connects TRBV3-1 (or the pseudogene TRBV3-2) to TRBJ1-5; 7 bases align to TRBD1. The receptor was isolated from a woman aged 60-70 years who had been exposed to COVID-19. The CDR3 coding sequence is TGTGCCAGCAGCCCCGGGACAGTTAGCAATCAGCCCCAGCATTTT. The encoded protein is CASSPGTVSNQPQHF.